One and the same sample provided the 6 T cell receptor beta chains below, sequenced in a study. MiXCR, run by TCRdb on the 5' RACE reads, gives a single entry per CDR3 protein. The sample contains 9,000 to 13,000 distinct CDR3 sequences, around 49% of which appear only once. Material for sequencing was tumor-infiltrating naive CD4+ T cells sorted from the breast tumor. Stated subset: naive CD4+ T cells, CD4+CD45RA+CD25-. The origin of the receptors is a female donor with breast cancer.

V is TRBV29-1 and J is TRBJ1-1; the D is unclear. The germline CDR1 and CDR2 sequences are SQVTM and ANQGSEA. CDR3 length: 12 amino acids. V was cut by 4 bases and J by 5 bases, with 11 bases left in between. Here the CDR3 DNA reads TGCAGCGTTGTTCCCTCGTCTACTGAAGCTTTCTTT. It translates to CSVVPSSTEAFF.

The rearrangement joins TRBV6-6 to TRBJ2-2; 11 positions match TRBD2. The CDR3 has 16 residues. Germline V gene sequence: CDR1 MNHNY, CDR2 SVGAGI (reference sequence). V was clipped by 0 bases and J by 8 bases; unmatched bases: 5. CDR3 amino acids: CASSYSSGRAAGELFF. The CDR3 bases are TGTGCCAGCAGTTACTCTAGCGGGAGGGCCGCTGGGGAGCTGTTTTTT.

V gene TRBV4-2 combines with J gene TRBJ2-1; D perhaps matches TRBD2 (5 bases). This CDR3 has 16 residues. V lost 1 base, J lost 4 bases, and 14 bases lay in between. Germline V gene lookup returns CDR1 LGHNA and CDR2 YNFKEQ. Here the CDR3 DNA reads TGTGCCAGCAGCCAAGGTAGCAGCGGAGATTACAATGAGCAGTTCTTC. Its translation: CASSQGSSGDYNEQFF.

The V and J genes are TRBV7-6 and TRBJ2-1; D is perhaps TRBD2 (6 bases). CDR3 size: 14 residues. V lost 5 bases and J 7 bases, leaving 15 bases between the germline ends. Germline assignment: CDR1 SGHVS and CDR2 FNYEAQ. CDR3 residues: CASSVLRRGNEQFF. The DNA for the CDR3 is TGTGCCAGCAGCGTACTTCGGCGGGGAAATGAGCAGTTCTTC.

The chain recombines TRBV20-1 with TRBJ2-5, with 7 bases lining up with TRBD2. Losses at the gene ends were 6 bases for V and 0 bases for J; bases not matched to a gene: 10. This CDR3 has 15 amino acids. CDR1 is DFQATT, CDR2 SNEGSKA, per germline (reference sequence). The CDR3 here is CSAVRGAGYQETQYF. In DNA form, the CDR3 reads TGCAGTGCCGTGCGGGGAGCGGGGTACCAAGAGACCCAGTACTTC.

The chain is built from TRBV12-3 or TRBV12-4 and TRBJ2-6; 8 nucleotides match TRBD2. There are 18 residues in the CDR3. The J segment lost 0 bases and the V segment lost 4 bases, leaving 8 bases of the junction unmatched. This CDR3 reads CASSSGTRGSSGANVLTF. The CDR3 coding sequence is TGTGCCAGCAGTTCCGGGACTAGGGGCAGCTCTGGGGCCAACGTCCTGACTTTC.